Listed below are T cell receptor beta chains from one sample, sequenced in a study of CD8+CD57+ T cells in acquired aplastic anemia. TCRdb passed the reads through MiXCR, listing each CDR3 protein once. Among about 180,000 distinct CDR3 sequences listed, around half were seen once. The sequenced sample was sorted CD4+, CD8+, or CD8+CD57+ T cells (not recorded which) from PBMCs. The source of these receptors is a human donor with aplastic anemia. The CDR3 runs from the conserved cysteine through the conserved F or W. The D gene is left open where the match is weak. Part of the rows lack a size; the others show once, few, many or a class for expanded clones.

J	size	D	V	DNA	CDR3
TRBJ2-5	few	NA	TRBV7-9	TGTGCCAGCAGCACATCGGGAGAAGAGACCCAGTACTTC	CASSTSGEETQYF
TRBJ1-4	NA	NA	TRBV7-9	TGTGCCAGCAGCCTGAGGGAGGCGGATGAAAAACTGTTTTTT	CASSLREADEKLFF
TRBJ2-1	NA	NA	TRBV25-1	TGTGCCAGCAGCTCGGTCGACCGAAGCAATGAGCAGTTCTTC	CASSSVDRSNEQFF
TRBJ2-3	NA	TRBD1	TRBV25-1	TGTGCCAGCAGCTTAGACAGGGCCCCTATCACAGATACGCAGTATTTT	CASSLDRAPITDTQYF
TRBJ2-1	NA	NA	TRBV6-5	TGTGCCAGCAGTTCTGGGTCCCCCGGGAATGAGCAGTTCTTC	CASSSGSPGNEQFF
TRBJ1-4	NA	TRBD1	TRBV10-3	TGTGCCATCAGTGAGTTTAAGGGGGCCGGTGAAAAACTGTTTTTT	CAISEFKGAGEKLFF
TRBJ2-4	many	NA	TRBV20-1	TGCAGTGCTAGAGGAGAGGTATCCAAAAACATTCAGTACTTC	CSARGEVSKNIQYF
TRBJ2-2	NA	TRBD1	TRBV24-1	TGTGCCACCAGTGACCCCGTAGGGGGCGGAAAGGCCGGGGAGCTGTTTTTT	CATSDPVGGGKAGELFF
TRBJ1-1	NA	NA	TRBV7-6	TGTGCCAGCGCTTTGGTAGGGACTGAAGCTTTCTTT	CASALVGTEAFF
TRBJ1-1	many	NA	TRBV5-1	TGCGCCAGCAGCTTCTCGGGGGGGAGCACTGAAGCTTTCTTT	CASSFSGGSTEAFF
TRBJ1-2	many	NA	TRBV19	TGTGCCAGTAGTATATGGGAGGGACGTGGCTACACCTTC	CASSIWEGRGYTF
TRBJ2-7	NA	TRBD1	TRBV5-1	TGCGCCAGCAGCAGAAGCCTAGGACAGGGCTACGAGCAGTACTTC	CASSRSLGQGYEQYF
TRBJ2-3	NA	NA	TRBV12-3/TRBV12-4	TGTGCCAGCAGTATCCTCGGACAGTCAGATACGCAGTATTTT	CASSILGQSDTQYF
TRBJ2-3	NA	TRBD2	TRBV4-2	TGTGCCAGCAGCCCTAATTGTACGGGAGGGGCGGGTTTTAGCACAGATACGCAGTATTTT	CASSPNCTGGAGFSTDTQYF
TRBJ2-7	NA	TRBD2	TRBV29-1	TGCAGCGGCGGGGGGGATTACGAGCAGTACTTC	CSGGGDYEQYF
TRBJ1-1	many	TRBD1	TRBV9	TGTGCCAGCAGCGTAGTGGGACAGGCCCCGCGTAGAGCTTTCTTT	CASSVVGQAPRRAFF
TRBJ2-1	NA	TRBD2	TRBV20-1	TGCAGTGCTCTATTAATGGGACTAGCGGGAGGACTACGATCCTACAATGAGCAGTTCTTC	CSALLMGLAGGLRSYNEQFF
TRBJ1-1	few	NA	TRBV27	TGTGCCAGCAGTTTAGGGAGCGGGGTCATGAACACTGAAGCTTTCTTT	CASSLGSGVMNTEAFF
TRBJ2-7	few	NA	TRBV5-1	TGCGCCAGCAGCCCGGGACTCAACGTCTACGAGCAGTACTTC	CASSPGLNVYEQYF
TRBJ2-3	NA	NA	TRBV14	TGTGCCAGCAGCCAACTAGTGGCAGATACGCAGTATTTT	CASSQLVADTQYF
TRBJ1-2	many	NA	TRBV7-2	TGTGCCAGCAGCTTAGCTTGGCGGAGGGGCTACACCTTC	CASSLAWRRGYTF
TRBJ2-7	many	TRBD2	TRBV6-1	TGTGCCAGCAATCTAGCGGGCTCGGGGTACGAGCAGTACTTC	CASNLAGSGYEQYF
TRBJ2-3	NA	TRBD2	TRBV9	TGTGCCAGCAGCGTAGAAGCGGGGGGTAGCACAGATACGCAGTATTTT	CASSVEAGGSTDTQYF
TRBJ2-3	NA	TRBD2	TRBV7-6	TGTGCCAGCAGCTTAGTCGTTAGCGGGAGGGCCGGGGTGGCAGATACGCAGTATTTT	CASSLVVSGRAGVADTQYF
TRBJ2-7	many	NA	TRBV5-1	TGCGCCAGCAGCCGCGGACCCGACGGAGTTTACGAGCAGTACTTC	CASSRGPDGVYEQYF
TRBJ2-5	NA	NA	TRBV2	TGTGCCAGCAGTGGCGGTCTCTATGAGACCCAGTACTTC	CASSGGLYETQYF
TRBJ2-2	NA	TRBD2	TRBV11-1	TGTGCCAGCAGCGTAGCGGGACTAGCGGTTACCGGGGAGCTGTTTTTT	CASSVAGLAVTGELFF
TRBJ1-2	few	TRBD1	TRBV24-1	TGTGCCACCAGTGGGGACAGTGACTATGGCTACACCTTC	CATSGDSDYGYTF
TRBJ1-5	many	NA	TRBV6-1	TGTGCCAGCAGTGAAAATCAGCCCCAGCATTTT	CASSENQPQHF
TRBJ1-2	many	NA	TRBV5-4	TGTGCCAGCAGCGGGGGAGATCGACGGTATGGCTACACCTTC	CASSGGDRRYGYTF
TRBJ2-7	NA	TRBD1	TRBV19	TGTGCCACTACGCCGGGACAGGGCACCTACGAGCAGTACTTC	CATTPGQGTYEQYF
TRBJ2-7	many	TRBD1	TRBV2	TGTGCCGGGACGATAGGGGACAGCTCCTACGAGCAGTACTTC	CAGTIGDSSYEQYF
TRBJ1-1	NA	NA	TRBV5-6	TGTGCCAGCAGCTTATTCGCACCCGCGAACACTGAAGCTTTCTTT	CASSLFAPANTEAFF
TRBJ2-7	NA	TRBD1	TRBV7-6	TGTGCCAGCACCCCCCTTCAGGGGGCTTCCTACGAGCAGTACTTC	CASTPLQGASYEQYF
TRBJ1-1	NA	TRBD1	TRBV15	TGTGCCACCAGCAGAGGGACAGGGGCTGAAGCTTTCTTT	CATSRGTGAEAFF
TRBJ2-5	many	TRBD2	TRBV7-8	TGTGCCAGCAGCTTACTAGCGGGAGGTCGAGAGACCCAGTACTTC	CASSLLAGGRETQYF
TRBJ2-5	many	NA	TRBV27	TGTGCCAGCAGTTTATCGGTGGCAGGACGAGAGACCCAGTACTTC	CASSLSVAGRETQYF
TRBJ2-3	many	NA	TRBV24-1	TGTGCCACCAGTGACGTACAGGATACGCAGTATTTT	CATSDVQDTQYF
TRBJ1-1	many	NA	TRBV19	TGTGCCAGTGCTGAATTGACAGGGAACACTGAAGCTTTCTTT	CASAELTGNTEAFF
TRBJ2-5	NA	NA	TRBV29-1	TGCAGCGTTGAAATGAAGACGCGACAGACCCAGTACTTC	CSVEMKTRQTQYF
TRBJ2-7	many	NA	TRBV3-1	TGTGCCAGCAGCGAAGGAGGTTACGAGCAGTACTTC	CASSEGGYEQYF
TRBJ2-3	few	NA	TRBV24-1	TGTGCCACCAGTGATTTCGGCAACACAGATACGCAGTATTTT	CATSDFGNTDTQYF
TRBJ2-2	NA	TRBD2	TRBV9	TGTGCCAGCAGGCCCCGACTAGCCCCGACCGGGGAGCTGTTTTTT	CASRPRLAPTGELFF
TRBJ2-5	few	NA	TRBV24-1	TGTGCCACCAGTGATCGCCCCGAGGCCCAGTACTTC	CATSDRPEAQYF
TRBJ1-1	NA	TRBD1	TRBV29-1	TGCAGCGTTGCGACAGGGGAAGCTTTCTTT	CSVATGEAFF
TRBJ2-7	NA	TRBD2	TRBV7-3	TGTGCCAGCAGCCCCCTAGCGGCTACCCTCTACGAGCAGTACTTC	CASSPLAATLYEQYF
TRBJ1-4	many	NA	TRBV7-2	TGTGCCAGCAGCCTAAGTCTTAATGAAAAACTGTTTTTT	CASSLSLNEKLFF
TRBJ2-7	once	TRBD2	TRBV7-2	TGTGCCAGCAGCTTTTCAGCGGGGGAATCCTACGAGCAGTACTTC	CASSFSAGESYEQYF
TRBJ2-7	many	NA	TRBV19	TGTGCCAGTAGCCAAGGACTGCGCCTACTTACCTACGAGCAGTACTTC	CASSQGLRLLTYEQYF
TRBJ2-1	few	NA	TRBV10-3	TGTGCCATCAATCAAGGGTTTGTCAATGAGCAGTTCTTC	CAINQGFVNEQFF
TRBJ1-2	many	NA	TRBV6-1	TGTGCCAGCAGTGAACTCGCAGGCTATGGCTACACCTTC	CASSELAGYGYTF
TRBJ1-2	NA	NA	TRBV19	TGTGCCAGTTACAGGGTCGCCGGTAACTATGGCTACACCTTC	CASYRVAGNYGYTF
TRBJ2-7	NA	NA	TRBV5-1	TGCGCCAGCAGCTTGGGGGGCCCGGAAGGCCGACTTGGTGAGCAGTACTTC	CASSLGGPEGRLGEQYF